These 29 T cell receptor beta chains share one sample of origin, sequenced in a study of blood T cell repertoires in COVID-19. Sequencing was performed with immunoSEQ multiplex PCR; in TCRdb, only in-frame clones are kept and a portion is missing. The sample lists 250,000 to 300,000 clones, about nine tenths occurring once. Sequencing input: peripheral blood. The source of these receptors is a woman aged 30 to 39 with COVID-19, enrolled during active disease.

Comment on this clone: One base away lies a much larger clone, so this may be a sequencing read error. The rearrangement uses TRBV12-3 or TRBV12-4 and TRBJ2-7; D gene unclear. The CDR3 is made up of 11 amino acids. Trimming stripped 6 bases from V and 2 bases from J, with 5 bases between. CDR3 sequence (DNA): TGTGCCAGCAGCAGGACCTACGAGCAGTACTTC. Translating it yields CASSRTYEQYF.

The chain links TRBV7-8 to TRBJ1-1; D gene unclear. Trimming stripped 7 bases from V and 4 bases from J, with 16 bases between. CDR3 length: 14 residues. Germline CDR1 is SGHVS and CDR2 is FQNEAQ. CDR3 amino acids: CASIRAASGTEAFF. The CDR3, as DNA: TGTGCCAGCATCCGAGCGGCCTCAGGCACTGAAGCTTTCTTT. The full variable domain, in which reference TRBV7-8 and TRBJ1-1 provide the parts outside the CDR3, is GAGVSQSPRYKVAKRGQDVALRCDPISGHVSLFWYQQALGQGPEFLTYFQNEAQLDKSGLPSDRFFAERPEGSVSTLKIQRTQQEDSAVYLCASIRAASGTEAFFGQGTRLTVV.

V and J are TRBV19 and TRBJ2-7; unclear D gene. Per the germline V gene, CDR1 is LNHDA and CDR2 is SQIVND (reference sequence). The germline V and J ends were trimmed by 4 bases and 2 bases, with 9 bases remaining between them. CDR3 size: 13 residues. CDR3 sequence: CASSNGQTYEQYF. The CDR3 DNA reads as TGTGCCAGTAGTAATGGGCAGACCTACGAGCAGTACTTC.

This clone has just one count. This chain uses TRBV6-4 with TRBJ2-7, with TRBD1 matching over 8 bases. Germline CDR1 and CDR2: MRHNA and SNTAGT. The CDR3 consists of 14 residues. Trimming removed 7 bases from V and 6 bases from J; junction bases left unmatched: 11. CDR3 loop: CASIDAQGEVEQYF. The CDR3 bases are TGTGCCAGCATAGACGCACAGGGGGAGGTCGAGCAGTACTTC.

V gene TRBV9 combines with J gene TRBJ1-3; D is unclear. Per the germline V gene, CDR1 is SGDLS and CDR2 is YYNGEE. The CDR3 consists of 15 residues. V was pared by 2 bases and J by 0 bases, with 9 bases between. CDR3 residues: CASSVGLYSGNTIYF. The CDR3 DNA sequence: TGTGCCAGCAGCGTTGGACTGTACTCTGGAAACACCATATATTTT.

This clone was observed a handful of times. This chain's CDR3 is CATSSSIGIPSSYNSPLHF. The CDR3 coding sequence is TGTGCCACCTCGTCGTCCATCGGGATCCCTAGCTCCTATAATTCACCCCTCCACTTT. The V gene is TRBV2, the J gene TRBJ1-6, with D unclear. CDR1 and CDR2 from the germline V gene are SNHLY and FYNNEI. This CDR3 spans 19 amino acids. V gave up 10 bases and J gave up 0 bases, with 25 bases separating them.

In this sample, this clone turned up a few times. The chain couples TRBV2 to TRBJ2-3; D gene unclear. CDR1 SNHLY and CDR2 FYNNEI come from the germline V gene. The V end lost 3 bases, the J end lost 3 bases, and 7 bases lay between the germline ends. The CDR3 is 13 residues long. CDR3 amino acids: CASSDQETDTQYF. The CDR3, as DNA: TGTGCCAGCAGTGACCAGGAAACAGATACGCAGTATTTT.

The chain is built from TRBV18 and TRBJ1-2; D unresolved. Trimming cost V 2 bases and J 0 bases, with 10 bases left between them. Germline lookup yields CDR1 KGHSH and CDR2 LQKENI. The CDR3 covers 15 residues. CDR3 in amino acids: CASSPYDKSNYGYTF. CDR3 nucleotide sequence: TGTGCCAGCTCACCATACGACAAGTCTAACTATGGCTACACCTTC.

J is TRBJ2-1 and V is TRBV7-2; D remains ambiguous. The ends were cut back, 5 bases at V and 5 bases at J, with 4 bases in the middle. The CDR3 sequence is 11 residues long. Germline CDR1 reads SGHTA; CDR2 reads FQGNSA. CDR3: CASSQNNEQFF. In nucleotides, the CDR3 is TGTGCCAGCAGCCAAAACAATGAGCAGTTCTTC.

The chain carries TRBV4-1 and TRBJ1-3; the D gene is possibly TRBD1 (5 bases). Trimming removed 5 bases at V and 2 bases at J, with 10 bases between. The length of the CDR3 is 14 residues. Germline V gene sequence: CDR1 MGHRA, CDR2 YSYEKL. DNA for the CDR3: TGCGCCAGCAGCTGGGGGGACCCTGGAAACACCATATATTTT. This gives the protein CASSWGDPGNTIYF.

The V call is TRBV27, the J call TRBJ1-6; no definite D call. Trimming cost V 5 bases and J 7 bases, with 9 bases left between them. The germline V gene has CDR1 MNHEY and CDR2 SMNVEV (reference sequence). The CDR3 runs to 13 residues. CDR3 DNA sequence: TGTGCCAGCAGTCTAGGTCTGAATTCACCCCTCCACTTT. This codes for CASSLGLNSPLHF.

J is TRBJ1-4 and V is TRBV27; D ambiguous. Trimming removed 3 bases from V and 0 bases from J, with 5 bases in between. Germline loops: CDR1 MNHEY, CDR2 SMNVEV (reference sequence). The CDR3 spans 14 residues. The CDR3 protein is CASSLRSTNEKLFF. CDR3 DNA sequence: TGTGCCAGCAGTTTGCGGTCAACTAATGAAAAACTGTTTTTT.

V usage is TRBV3-1 (or the pseudogene TRBV3-2) and J usage is TRBJ1-1; D unresolved. The length of the CDR3 is 14 residues. V dropped 4 bases and J dropped 4 bases, with 13 bases sitting between them. Germline lookup yields CDR1 LGHDT and CDR2 YNNKEL (reference sequence). The CDR3 region has the DNA TGTGCCAGCAGCCCACGGGGTTCAGGCACTGAAGCTTTCTTT. It encodes CASSPRGSGTEAFF.

This clone was found a few times. The V and J genes are TRBV5-6 and TRBJ1-6; D ambiguous. Germline lookup yields CDR1 SGHDT and CDR2 YYEEEE. This CDR3 region has 14 residues. V was shortened by 4 bases and J by 9 bases, with 14 bases between the two germline ends. As DNA, the CDR3 is TGTGCCAGCAGCCCGGCGGTATCCGGTTCACCCCTCCACTTT. It codes for CASSPAVSGSPLHF.

The chain joins TRBV3-1 (or the pseudogene TRBV3-2) to TRBJ2-3; 7 nucleotides align to TRBD1. With V trimmed by 2 bases and J by 6 bases, 8 bases remained unmatched. The CDR3 spans 15 residues. Germline CDR1 is LGHDT and CDR2 is YNNKEL (reference sequence). CDR3: CASSQRQGPEDTQYF. CDR3 in DNA: TGTGCCAGCAGCCAACGACAGGGTCCGGAGGATACGCAGTATTTT.

CDR3 bases: TGTGCCATCAGTGACCCGCTGCGGGGTAGGGAGACCCAGTACTTC. Translating gives CAISDPLRGRETQYF. The chain is built from TRBV10-3 and TRBJ2-5; TRBD2 might be the D (6 bases). Germline V gives CDR1 ENHRY, CDR2 SYGVKD. Between the trimmed V and J ends, which lost 3 bases and 5 bases, there was a span of 16 bases. The CDR3 loop spans 15 amino acids.

In DNA, the CDR3 is TGTGCCATCAGTGCCCCTAGCGGGGGCACCACTAGCACAGATACGCAGTATTTT. Translating it yields CAISAPSGGTTSTDTQYF. This rearrangement joins TRBV10-3 to TRBJ2-3; 10 bases are a match to TRBD2. V shed 4 bases, J shed 0 bases, and the junction held 10 bases outside the gene matches. The length of the CDR3 is 18 residues. Per the germline V gene, CDR1 is ENHRY and CDR2 is SYGVKD.

The V gene is TRBV2, the J gene TRBJ1-3, with D maybe TRBD1 (5 bases). The germline V gene has CDR1 SNHLY and CDR2 FYNNEI. The CDR3 sequence is 13 residues long. V shed 3 bases and J shed 4 bases, with 7 bases lying between them. The DNA of the CDR3 is TGTGCCAGCAGTGACAGGGCGGGAAACACCATATATTTT. This codes for CASSDRAGNTIYF.

V usage is TRBV19 and J usage is TRBJ1-1, with TRBD1 matching over 7 bases. Looked up from germline, CDR1 is LNHDA and CDR2 is SQIVND (reference sequence). The CDR3 totals 13 residues. The trim removed 7 bases at V and 6 bases at J, leaving 8 bases unmatched. The CDR3 nucleotides read TGTGCCAGTATCGACAGGGTGGGGGCTGAAGCTTTCTTT. It encodes CASIDRVGAEAFF.

The chain recombines TRBV7-6 with TRBJ2-1; D gene uncertain. Trimming stripped 1 base from V and 10 bases from J, with 11 bases between. The CDR3 totals 13 residues. CDR1 is SGHVS, CDR2 FNYEAQ, per germline. This CDR3 reads CASSLELPFEQFF. The DNA for the CDR3 is TGTGCCAGCAGCTTAGAGCTTCCCTTCGAGCAGTTCTTC.

This chain links TRBV4-1 with TRBJ1-5; the match to TRBD1 covers 7 bases. V shed 1 base, J shed 2 bases, and the junction held 5 bases outside the gene matches. Per the germline V gene, CDR1 is MGHRA and CDR2 is YSYEKL. The CDR3 is made up of 16 amino acids. CDR3: CASSQADRAGNQPQHF. In DNA form, the CDR3 reads TGCGCCAGCAGCCAAGCCGACAGGGCAGGCAATCAGCCCCAGCATTTT.

J is TRBJ2-7 and V is TRBV5-1; D might be TRBD1 (6 bases). The CDR3 totals 14 residues. The germline V gene encodes CDR1 SGHRS and CDR2 YFSETQ. V was pared by 0 bases and J by 0 bases, with 7 bases between. The CDR3 nucleotides read TGCGCCAGCAGCTTGGAGGGGGACTCCTACGAGCAGTACTTC. This codes for CASSLEGDSYEQYF.

V is TRBV5-5 and J is TRBJ1-2; D unresolved. Per germline, CDR1 SGHKS and CDR2 YYEKEE (reference sequence). This CDR3 is built from 14 residues. V was shortened by 0 bases and J by 3 bases, with 9 bases between the two germline ends. DNA for the CDR3: TGTGCCAGCAGCTTGGCCGCGGCAGACTATGGCTACACCTTC. Residues: CASSLAAADYGYTF.

The genes are TRBV19 and TRBJ1-2; D is unclear. Trimming stripped 5 bases from V and 4 bases from J, with 11 bases between. This CDR3 spans 13 amino acids. Per the germline V gene, CDR1 is LNHDA and CDR2 is SQIVND (reference sequence). Here the CDR3 reads CASSPVGSYGYTF. The CDR3 DNA follows: TGTGCCAGTAGTCCCGTGGGGAGCTATGGCTACACCTTC.

This rearrangement joins TRBV7-9 to TRBJ2-1; 7 bases are shared with TRBD1. Germline loops: CDR1 SEHNR, CDR2 FQNEAQ (reference sequence). The CDR3 is made up of 14 amino acids. Losses at the gene ends were 3 bases for V and 8 bases for J; bases not matched to a gene: 7. The CDR3 region is CASSFTGDWDEQFF. For the CDR3, the DNA is TGTGCCAGCAGCTTTACAGGGGATTGGGATGAGCAGTTCTTC.

This chain joins TRBV6-5 and TRBJ2-7, with unresolved D. V was trimmed by 2 bases and J by 6 bases, leaving 5 bases between them. This CDR3 region has 11 residues. The germline V gene has CDR1 MNHEY and CDR2 SVGAGI. The chain's CDR3 is CASSYLREQYF. The DNA of the CDR3 is TGTGCCAGCAGTTACCTTCGCGAGCAGTACTTC.

The rearrangement links TRBV2 to TRBJ2-7; 7 nucleotides match TRBD2. Germline V CDR1 and CDR2: SNHLY, FYNNEI. The CDR3 is 15 amino acids. V lost 6 bases to trimming and J lost 0 bases; unmatched junction nucleotides: 8. The chain's CDR3 is CASRDWGGTSYEQYF. CDR3 bases: TGTGCCAGCAGGGATTGGGGGGGGACCTCCTACGAGCAGTACTTC.

The chain combines TRBV4-1 with TRBJ2-7, with 9 nucleotides matching TRBD2. The ends lost 3 bases at V and 3 bases at J; junction bases unmatched: 6. Germline loops: CDR1 MGHRA, CDR2 YSYEKL. This CDR3 has 15 residues. The CDR3 sequence is CASSHLAGTNYEQYF. Written as DNA, the CDR3 is TGCGCCAGCAGCCACCTAGCGGGGACCAACTACGAGCAGTACTTC.

The chain links TRBV29-1 to TRBJ1-4, with D possibly being TRBD1 (6 bases). Germline loops: CDR1 SQVTM, CDR2 ANQGSEA. V was clipped by 3 bases and J by 8 bases, with 7 bases between them. The CDR3 loop spans 11 amino acids. The DNA of the CDR3 is TGCAGCGTTGACAGGGGCGAAAAACTGTTTTTT. It encodes CSVDRGEKLFF.